This TCR beta chain was retrieved from a study of molecular identifiers for immune sequencing clone quantification. Listed TCR primers and previously described methods were used for bulk TCR libraries. TCRdb re-called the PCR reads through MiXCR, storing one row per CDR3 protein. The sample yields 490,000 or so distinct CDR3 sequences, under 30% seen once. This clonotype was found many times. With V trimmed by 4 bases and J by 5 bases, 7 bases remained unmatched. Germline assignment: CDR1 MNHEY and CDR2 SMNVEV (reference sequence). The CDR3 is 14 residues long. The naive CD8 libraries originated from between 20,000 and 1,000,000 sorted cells and drew on 10%, 30% or 50% RNA. Sorting captured naive CD8 T cells as CD8+CD4-CCR7+CD45RA+.

The J gene is TRBJ1-1, the V gene TRBV27; 7 positions agree with TRBD1. The specimen was naive CD8+ T cells from blood, with Jurkat cell RNA spiked in. As for subset: FACS-sorted CD8+CD4-CCR7+CD45RA+ naive T cells. The receptor comes from a human donor in good health. Some libraries in this study had Jurkat cell RNA spiked in. The CDR3 reads CASSYQGEGTEAFF. In DNA, the CDR3 is TGTGCCAGCAGTTATCAGGGGGAAGGTACTGAAGCTTTCTTT.